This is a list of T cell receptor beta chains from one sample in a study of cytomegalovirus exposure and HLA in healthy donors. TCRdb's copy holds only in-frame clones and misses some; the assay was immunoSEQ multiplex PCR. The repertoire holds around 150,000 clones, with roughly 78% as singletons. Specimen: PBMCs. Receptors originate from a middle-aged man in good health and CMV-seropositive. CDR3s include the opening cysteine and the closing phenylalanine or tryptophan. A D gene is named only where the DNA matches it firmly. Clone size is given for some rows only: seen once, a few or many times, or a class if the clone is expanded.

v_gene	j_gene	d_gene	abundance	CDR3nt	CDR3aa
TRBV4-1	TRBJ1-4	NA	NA	TGCGCCAGCAGCCCTGGCCGGGGGATAACTAATGAAAAACTGTTTTTT	CASSPGRGITNEKLFF
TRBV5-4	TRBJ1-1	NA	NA	TGTGCCAGCAGCGTTGGGACACACACTGAAGCTTTCTTT	CASSVGTHTEAFF
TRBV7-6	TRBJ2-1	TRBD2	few	TGTGCCAGCAGCGCGCACCCTAGCGGGGGGGCCGATGAGCAGTTCTTC	CASSAHPSGGADEQFF
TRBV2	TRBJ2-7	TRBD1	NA	TGTGCCAGCAGTTTTACAGGGGACTACGAGCAGTACTTC	CASSFTGDYEQYF
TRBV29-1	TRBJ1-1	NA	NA	TGCAGCGTTGTGGCGGACAGGAACACTGAAGCTTTCTTT	CSVVADRNTEAFF
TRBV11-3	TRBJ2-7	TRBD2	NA	TGTGCCAGCAGCATTGGGGGGGACGAGCAGTACTTC	CASSIGGDEQYF
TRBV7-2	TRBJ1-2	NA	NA	TGTGCCAGCAGCTTAGAGCGTTCGTACTATGGCTACACCTTC	CASSLERSYYGYTF
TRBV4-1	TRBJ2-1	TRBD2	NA	TGCGCCAGCAGCCCCCGCACTAGCGGGAGCTCCTACAATGAGCAGTTCTTC	CASSPRTSGSSYNEQFF
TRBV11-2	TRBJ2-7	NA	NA	TGTGCCAGCAGCTCCTTAACTTCCTACGAGCAGTACTTC	CASSSLTSYEQYF
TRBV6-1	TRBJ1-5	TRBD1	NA	TGTGCCAGCAGTGATACAGGGGTTCAGCCCCAGCATTTT	CASSDTGVQPQHF
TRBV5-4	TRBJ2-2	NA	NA	TGTGCCAGCAGCCGCGAAGCGAACACCGGGGAGCTGTTTTTT	CASSREANTGELFF
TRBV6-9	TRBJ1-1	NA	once	TGTGCCAGCAGTTACGGTAGGCAGGGGAACACTGAAGCTTTCTTT	CASSYGRQGNTEAFF
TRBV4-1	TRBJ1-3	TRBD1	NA	TGCGCCAGCAGCCAAGAAGAACAGGGGGCGTCTGGAAACACCATATATTTT	CASSQEEQGASGNTIYF
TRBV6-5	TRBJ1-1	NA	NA	TGTGCCAGCAGCCTCACCGGGAAGAACACTGAAGCTTTCTTT	CASSLTGKNTEAFF
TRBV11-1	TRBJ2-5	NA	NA	TGTGCCAGCAGCTTAGGGACAGCACAAGAGACCCAGTACTTC	CASSLGTAQETQYF
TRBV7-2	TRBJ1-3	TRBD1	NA	TGTGCCAGCAGCTTTTGGGACAGGCCTGGAAACACCATATATTTT	CASSFWDRPGNTIYF
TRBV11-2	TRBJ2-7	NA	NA	TGTGCCAGCAGCTTGGGGACAACACCGACCTACGAGCAGTACTTC	CASSLGTTPTYEQYF
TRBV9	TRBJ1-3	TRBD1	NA	TGTGCCAGCAGCGAACGGACAGGGGCCCCTAACTCTGGAAACACCATATATTTT	CASSERTGAPNSGNTIYF
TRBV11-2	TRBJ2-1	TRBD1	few	TGTGCCAGCAGCTATACCCGGACAGGGGGGGATGAGCAGTTCTTC	CASSYTRTGGDEQFF
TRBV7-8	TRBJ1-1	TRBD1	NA	TGTGCCAGCAGCCTCCGGGACAGGGGGTTGAACACTGAAGCTTTCTTT	CASSLRDRGLNTEAFF
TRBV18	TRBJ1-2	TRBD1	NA	TGTGCCAGCTCAGCGGACAGGGACGGCTATGGCTACACCTTC	CASSADRDGYGYTF
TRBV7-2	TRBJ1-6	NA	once	TGTGCCAGCAGCCCGCGGCAGGCGGGAAATAATTCACCCCTCCACTTT	CASSPRQAGNNSPLHF
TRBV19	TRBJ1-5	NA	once	TGTGCCGCCAGTAGTCCGCGGAAAAGTGGGAGCAATCAGCCCCAGCATTTT	CAASSPRKSGSNQPQHF
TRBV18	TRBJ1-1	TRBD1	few	TGTGCCAGCTCACCGTTTGACAGGGTCACTGAAGCTTTCTTT	CASSPFDRVTEAFF
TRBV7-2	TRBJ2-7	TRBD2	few	TGTGCCAGCAGCTTAGCGACTAGCGGGGCTACCTCCTACGAGCAGTACTTC	CASSLATSGATSYEQYF
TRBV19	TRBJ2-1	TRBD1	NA	TGTGCCAGTAGTATGACAGGGGGGTGGTATGAGCAGTTCTTC	CASSMTGGWYEQFF
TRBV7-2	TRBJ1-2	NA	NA	TGTGCCAGCAGCTTAGCCAGGGAGGGAAGAAACTATGGCTACACCTTC	CASSLAREGRNYGYTF
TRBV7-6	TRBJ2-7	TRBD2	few	TGTGCCAGCAGCTTAGCCGCGCGGGGGTTGGGCGAGCAGTACTTC	CASSLAARGLGEQYF
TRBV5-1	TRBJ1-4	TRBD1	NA	TGCGCCAGCAGCTTGGCGGGGACAGGGAATGAAAAACTGTTTTTT	CASSLAGTGNEKLFF
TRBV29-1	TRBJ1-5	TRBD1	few	TGCAGCGTGACCGGGACAGATAGCAATCAGCCCCAGCATTTT	CSVTGTDSNQPQHF
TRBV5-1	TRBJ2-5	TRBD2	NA	TGCGCCAGCAGCGGCGGACTAGCGGGAGGGCCGAGAGAGACCCAGTACTTC	CASSGGLAGGPRETQYF
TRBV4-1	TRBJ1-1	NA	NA	TGCGCCAGCAGCCAAGATTTGATAGGGGGGGCGGGCACTGAAGCTTTCTTT	CASSQDLIGGAGTEAFF
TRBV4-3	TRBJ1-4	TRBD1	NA	TGCGCCAGCAGCCAAGCCCTGGGACAGATTAATGAAAAACTGTTTTTT	CASSQALGQINEKLFF
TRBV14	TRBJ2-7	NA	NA	TGTGCCAGCAGCCAAGCTATCTCCTACGAGCAGTACTTC	CASSQAISYEQYF
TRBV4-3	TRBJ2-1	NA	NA	TGCGCCAGCAGCCACCGACTAGAGGTCTCCGATGAGCAGTTCTTC	CASSHRLEVSDEQFF